These 25 T cell receptor beta chains were sequenced from one sample in a study of OX40 agonist ivuxolimab in advanced cancers. The method was the immunoSEQ multiplex PCR assay. TCRdb took over this immuneACCESS table, retaining in-frame rearrangements with V and J assigned. Such tables are incomplete; in checked studies, under half of the missing clones stem from an unresolved V gene, and the remainder is unexplained. Present in this sample are about 69,000 clones, approximately 86% of which were seen just once. The ten largest clones capture around 2.7% of the sample. The specimen was CD4+ or CD8+ T cells sorted from blood, collected in a trial of the OX40 agonist ivuxolimab. The receptors come from an adult with an advanced solid tumor such as melanoma, head and neck, liver or kidney cancer.

As for this clone: Within the sample, other DNA sequences also encode this same CDR3. The gene calls are TRBV29-1 and TRBJ2-1; a possible D gene is TRBD2 (7 bases). The CDR3 has 15 residues. Germline CDR1 is SQVTM and CDR2 is ANQGSEA. V lost 6 bases and J 8 bases, leaving 23 bases between the germline ends. In DNA form, the CDR3 reads TGCAGCGTGACTCGGACAGAACTAGCGCGCGATGAGCAGTTCTTC. Protein: CSVTRTELARDEQFF.

The chain combines TRBV14 with TRBJ2-7; D may be TRBD2 (6 bases). The germline V gene encodes CDR1 SGHDN and CDR2 FVKESK. V lost 1 base and J lost 3, with 13 bases in between. The CDR3 sequence is 15 residues long. CDR3 region: CASSQATGGSYEQYF. Here the CDR3 DNA reads TGTGCCAGCAGCCAAGCAACAGGAGGGAGCTACGAGCAGTACTTC.

The V call is TRBV7-7, the J call TRBJ2-7, with 8 nucleotides matching TRBD1. Per the germline V gene, CDR1 is SSHAT and CDR2 is FNYEAQ (reference sequence). With 5 bases clipped from V and 2 bases from J, the junction kept 8 bases outside the gene matches. The CDR3 consists of 15 residues. CDR3 protein: CASSPGTGSAYEQYF. DNA for the CDR3: TGTGCCAGCAGCCCCGGGACAGGTTCCGCCTACGAGCAGTACTTC.

V and J are TRBV6-6 and TRBJ1-6; D gene ambiguous. Germline CDR1 reads MNHNY; CDR2 reads SVGAGI (reference sequence). This CDR3 region has 13 residues. V gave up 8 bases and J gave up 3 bases, with 8 bases separating them. Here the CDR3 reads CASRAVYNSPLHF. CDR3 nucleotide sequence: TGTGCCAGCCGAGCCGTCTATAATTCACCCCTCCACTTT.

V and J are TRBV6-7 and TRBJ1-4; D unresolved. TRBV6-7 is an ORF, and what it does is uncertain. This CDR3 spans 12 amino acids. Trimming removed 8 bases at V and 8 bases at J, with 12 bases between. The CDR3 bases are TGTGCCAGCTCCCAAGAGAACGAAAAACTGTTTTTT. Translating gives CASSQENEKLFF.

The gene calls are TRBV7-2 and TRBJ2-7; D remains unclear. There are 13 residues in the CDR3. Between the trimmed V and J ends, which lost 4 bases and 2 bases, there was a span of 9 bases. Germline CDR1 and CDR2: SGHTA and FQGNSA. The CDR3 sequence: CASSYSRAYEQYF. As DNA, the CDR3 is TGTGCCAGCAGCTACTCTAGGGCCTACGAGCAGTACTTC.

DNA of the CDR3: TGTGCCAGCAGTGAAATAGGACTAGCGGGTTTCTACGAGCAGTACTTC. Translation: CASSEIGLAGFYEQYF. The V call is TRBV6-1, the J call TRBJ2-7; 11 bases are shared with TRBD2. CDR1 is MNHNS and CDR2 is SASEGT in the germline V gene. This CDR3 has 16 amino acids. The J segment lost 3 bases and the V segment lost 2 bases, leaving 6 bases of the junction unmatched.

The chain recombines TRBV6-9 with TRBJ2-7; possibly TRBD2 for D (7 bases). Trimming left V 5 bases short and J 4 bases short, with 18 bases between. The CDR3 spans 15 residues. The germline gives CDR1 MNHGY, CDR2 SVAAGI. CDR3 coding DNA: TGTGCCAGCAGTGCCTCGGGAGGAGGGGGGTACGAGCAGTACTTC. It translates to CASSASGGGGYEQYF.

This clone was observed a handful of times. This chain uses TRBV14 with TRBJ2-1; the match to TRBD2 covers 8 bases. The V and J ends lost 1 base and 1 base, in that order; junction bases with no gene match: 0. The CDR3 runs 15 residues. Germline values: CDR1 SGHDN, CDR2 FVKESK. CDR3 sequence (DNA): TGTGCCAGCAGCCAAGGACTAGCGTCCTACAATGAGCAGTTCTTC. Amino acid sequence: CASSQGLASYNEQFF. Using reference TRBV14 and TRBJ2-1 for the parts outside the CDR3, the full variable domain is EAGVTQFPSHSVIEKGQTVTLRCDPISGHDNLYWYRRVMGKEIKFLLHFVKESKQDESGMPNNRFLAERTGGTYSTLKVQPAELEDSGVYFCASSQGLASYNEQFFGPGTRLTVL.

This chain joins TRBV18 and TRBJ1-6; TRBD1 matches at 9 bases. CDR1 is KGHSH and CDR2 is LQKENI in the germline V gene. CDR3 length: 15 residues. Trimming at V came to 5 bases and at J to 9 bases, leaving 8 bases not matched to a gene. The CDR3 region has the DNA TGTGCCAGCTCATCGGGACAGGGCTCAATTTCACCCCTCCACTTT. Residues: CASSSGQGSISPLHF.

This clone was picked up one time. V usage is TRBV29-1 and J usage is TRBJ1-5; D is uncertain. The CDR3 totals 10 residues. The V end lost 3 bases, the J end lost 5 bases, and 2 bases lay between the germline ends. Germline V gene sequence: CDR1 SQVTM, CDR2 ANQGSEA. CDR3 in amino acids: CSVEYQPQHF. As DNA, the CDR3 is TGCAGCGTTGAGTATCAGCCCCAGCATTTT.

V usage is TRBV6-4 and J usage is TRBJ1-4; D gene unclear. The germline CDR1 and CDR2 sequences are MRHNA and SNTAGT. This CDR3 is 13 amino acids long. V dropped 6 bases and J dropped 8 bases, with 13 bases sitting between them. The CDR3 DNA sequence: TGTGCCAGCAGGGACGGTTTGGTGGAAAAACTGTTTTTT. Residues: CASRDGLVEKLFF.

This chain connects TRBV14 to TRBJ2-7; 8 nucleotides agree with TRBD1. This CDR3 has 13 residues. V shed 6 bases, J shed 6 bases, and the junction held 7 bases outside the gene matches. The germline gives CDR1 SGHDN, CDR2 FVKESK. CDR3: CASSWTGFTEQYF. CDR3 in DNA: TGTGCCAGCAGTTGGACAGGGTTCACCGAGCAGTACTTC.

The chain joins TRBV30 to TRBJ1-4; D is unclear. Looked up from germline, CDR1 is GTSNPN and CDR2 is SVGIG (reference sequence). V lost 0 bases to trimming and J lost 6 bases, with 8 bases between them. There are 13 residues in the CDR3. CDR3: CAWSVGGYEKLFF. The CDR3 coding sequence is TGTGCCTGGAGTGTAGGCGGTTATGAAAAACTGTTTTTT.

This chain joins TRBV2 and TRBJ2-3, with D perhaps matching TRBD1 (5 bases). The germline gives CDR1 SNHLY, CDR2 FYNNEI. This CDR3 is built from 14 residues. With 6 bases removed from V and 2 bases from J, the gap between germline ends came to 12 bases. The chain's CDR3 is CASRVLTVTDTQYF. The DNA for the CDR3 is TGTGCCAGCAGGGTTCTGACAGTCACAGATACGCAGTATTTT.

The rearrangement links TRBV28 to TRBJ1-2; the D is unclear. Deletions cut 3 bases from V and 3 bases from J, with 11 bases between. The CDR3 contains 14 residues. Germline V gives CDR1 MDHEN, CDR2 SYDVKM. CDR3 amino acids: CASSFEGQYYGYTF. As DNA, the CDR3 is TGTGCCAGCAGTTTTGAGGGTCAGTACTATGGCTACACCTTC.

The V call is TRBV28, the J call TRBJ2-7; 9 bases are a match to TRBD2. The CDR3 loop spans 13 amino acids. Trimming took 7 bases from V and 2 from J; bases not matched to a gene: 3. Germline CDR1 MDHEN, CDR2 SYDVKM. CDR3 region: CASNLAGTYEQYF. The CDR3 region has the DNA TGTGCCAGCAACCTAGCGGGGACCTACGAGCAGTACTTC.

The rearrangement links TRBV6-5 to TRBJ1-3; possibly TRBD1 for D (5 bases). From germline, CDR1 is MNHEY and CDR2 SVGAGI. Trimming removed 5 bases at V and 4 bases at J, with 15 bases between. The CDR3 is 15 amino acids. DNA for the CDR3: TGTGCCAGCAGTAAGGGACGCTCCCTGGGAAACACCATATATTTT. Translated, it gives CASSKGRSLGNTIYF.

J is TRBJ1-1 and V is TRBV4-1; D gene unclear. Germline assignment: CDR1 MGHRA and CDR2 YSYEKL. Trimming removed 1 base from V and 3 bases from J, with 9 bases in between. The CDR3 is 14 amino acids. CDR3 residues: CASSQGGRDTEAFF. CDR3 DNA sequence: TGCGCCAGCAGCCAAGGAGGGAGGGACACTGAAGCTTTCTTT.

The chain combines TRBV5-4 with TRBJ2-7, with D possibly TRBD1 on 6 matching bases. The CDR3 has 15 residues. The V gene lost 4 bases and the J gene lost 1 base, with 15 bases spanning the gap. CDR1 and CDR2 (germline): SGHNT, YYREEE (reference sequence). The CDR3 loop is CASSPSPGQSYEQYF. The CDR3 nucleotides are TGTGCCAGCAGCCCATCCCCCGGACAGTCCTACGAGCAGTACTTC.

The chain couples TRBV5-1 to TRBJ2-3, with 11 bases matching TRBD2. J was trimmed by 2 bases and V by 5 bases; bases with no gene match: 7. Germline CDR1 reads SGHRS; CDR2 reads YFSETQ. CDR3 length equals 16 residues. The CDR3, as DNA: TGCGCCAGCAGGTCGACTAGCGGGACGTACACAGATACGCAGTATTTT. Its protein product is CASRSTSGTYTDTQYF.

The rearrangement uses TRBV7-9 and TRBJ1-4; D call uncertain. The CDR3 covers 14 residues. Trimming took 3 bases from V and 8 from J, leaving 13 bases between them. Germline CDR1 reads SEHNR; CDR2 reads FQNEAQ (reference sequence). CDR3 in amino acids: CASSFVGMAEKLFF. The CDR3 region has the DNA TGTGCCAGCAGCTTTGTAGGGATGGCAGAAAAACTGTTTTTT.

The rearrangement joins TRBV28 to TRBJ1-5, with a weak D call TRBD1 (5 bases). The germline gives CDR1 MDHEN, CDR2 SYDVKM. The V gene lost 7 bases and the J gene lost 2 bases, with 12 bases spanning the gap. The CDR3 has 14 residues. The CDR3 sequence is CASNPQVGNQPQHF. For the CDR3, the DNA is TGTGCCAGCAATCCACAGGTTGGCAATCAGCCCCAGCATTTT.

This chain joins TRBV30 and TRBJ1-1; D not certain. The CDR3 runs 13 residues. Per germline, CDR1 GTSNPN and CDR2 SVGIG (reference sequence). V lost 0 bases and J lost 1, with 6 bases in between. The CDR3 loop is CAWSVLGNTEAFF. The DNA for the CDR3 is TGTGCCTGGAGTGTATTGGGGAACACTGAAGCTTTCTTT.

The chain is built from TRBV21-1 and TRBJ2-7; the D call of TRBD2 is as the table states it, not checked on the DNA. TRBV21-1 is a pseudogene. This CDR3 has 15 residues. CDR3 bases: TGTGCCAGCAGCGAGCGGGACTCGACCGCCTACGAGCAGTACTTC. It encodes CASSERDSTAYEQYF.